The source of this T cell receptor beta chain is a study of blood T cells in healthy people across ages. Study results and limitations: Because donor CMV status was unknown, expanded clonotype changes were possibly confounded. Estimated diversity that came from one million T cells was considered an underestimate.

Then a second PCR, running about 7 to 11 cycles, was carried out with a sample-barcoded 5' primer and a J-beta primer mix. TCRdb analysed the 5' RACE reads with MiXCR anew, one entry per CDR3 protein. The repertoire holds about 800,000 distinct CDR3 sequences, with about 62% as singletons. Only a few counts were recorded for this clonotype. What it binds is unknown. Donors were systemically healthy Caucasian individuals from Russia aged about 6 to 95 years. Sequencing was done on a sample of blood. The TCR originated in a man aged 30 to 45 in good health.

The CDR3 sequence is CASSPLGDPSSYEQYF. CDR3 sequence (DNA): TGTGCCAGCAGCCCCTTGGGGGACCCGAGCTCCTACGAGCAGTACTTC. The chain links TRBV4-2 to TRBJ2-7, with D perhaps being TRBD1 or TRBD2 (5 bases each). The V gene lost 4 bases and the J gene lost 0 bases, with 16 bases spanning the gap. CDR1 and CDR2 (germline): LGHNA, YNFKEQ. This CDR3 contains 16 residues.